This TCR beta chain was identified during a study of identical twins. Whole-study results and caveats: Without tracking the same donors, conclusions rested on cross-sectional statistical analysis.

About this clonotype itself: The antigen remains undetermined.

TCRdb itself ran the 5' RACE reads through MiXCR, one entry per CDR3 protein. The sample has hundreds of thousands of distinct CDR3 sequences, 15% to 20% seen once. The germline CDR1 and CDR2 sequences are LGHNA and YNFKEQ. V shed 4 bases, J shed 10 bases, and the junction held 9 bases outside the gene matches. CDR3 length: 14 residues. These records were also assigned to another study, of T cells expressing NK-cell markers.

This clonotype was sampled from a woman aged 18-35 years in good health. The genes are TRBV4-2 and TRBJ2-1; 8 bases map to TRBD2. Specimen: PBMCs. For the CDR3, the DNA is TGTGCCAGCAGCCCTCAGGGACTAGTCCGCGAGCAGTTCTTC. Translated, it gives CASSPQGLVREQFF.